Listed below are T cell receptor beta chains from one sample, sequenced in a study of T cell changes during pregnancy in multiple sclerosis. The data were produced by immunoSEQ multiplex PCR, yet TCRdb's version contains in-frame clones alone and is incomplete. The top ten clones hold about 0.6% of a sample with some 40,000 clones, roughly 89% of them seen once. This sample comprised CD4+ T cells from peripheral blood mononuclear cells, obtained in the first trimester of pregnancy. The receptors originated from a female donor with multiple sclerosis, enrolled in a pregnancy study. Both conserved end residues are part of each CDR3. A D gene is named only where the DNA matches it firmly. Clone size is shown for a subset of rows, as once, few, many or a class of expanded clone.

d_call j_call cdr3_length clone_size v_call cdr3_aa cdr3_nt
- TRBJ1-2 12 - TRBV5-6 CASSQRSYGYTF TGTGCCAGCAGCCAGAGGAGCTATGGCTACACCTTC
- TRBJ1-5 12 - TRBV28 CASRNGNQPQHF TGTGCCAGCAGAAACGGGAATCAGCCCCAGCATTTT
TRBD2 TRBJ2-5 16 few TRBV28 CASSPWTSGRLETQYF TGTGCCAGCAGTCCCTGGACTAGCGGGAGGCTAGAGACCCAGTACTTC
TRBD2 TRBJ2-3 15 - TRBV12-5 CASGGLAGVTDTQYF TGTGCTAGTGGTGGACTAGCGGGAGTGACAGATACGCAGTATTTT
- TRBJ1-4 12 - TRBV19 CASRAGNEKLFF TGTGCCAGTAGGGCAGGGAATGAAAAACTGTTTTTT
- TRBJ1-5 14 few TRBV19 CASSIETGNQPQHF TGTGCCAGTAGTATAGAGACAGGAAATCAGCCCCAGCATTTT
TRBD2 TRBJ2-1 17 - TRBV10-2 CASSEPGLAGAYNEQFF TGCGCCAGCAGTGAACCCGGGCTAGCGGGGGCCTACAATGAGCAGTTCTTC
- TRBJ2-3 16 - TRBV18 CASSPQGIRGTDTQYF TGTGCCAGCTCACCCCAGGGGATTAGGGGCACAGATACGCAGTATTTT
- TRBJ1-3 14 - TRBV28 CASSRTLAGNTIYF TGTGCCAGCAGTCGGACACTTGCTGGAAACACCATATATTTT
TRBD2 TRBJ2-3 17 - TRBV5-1 CASSPLGVGLAGDTQYF TGCGCCAGCAGTCCCCTCGGGGTGGGACTAGCGGGTGATACGCAGTATTTT
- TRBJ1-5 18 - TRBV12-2 CASRLSGRGQGGNQPQHF TGTGCAAGTCGCTTATCGGGCAGGGGACAGGGGGGCAATCAGCCCCAGCATTTT
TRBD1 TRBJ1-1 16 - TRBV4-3 CASSQDRGQGNTEAFF TGCGCCAGCAGCCAAGATCGGGGACAGGGGAACACTGAAGCTTTCTTT
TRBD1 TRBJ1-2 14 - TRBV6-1 CASSDPRRGHGYTF TGTGCCAGCAGTGACCCCCGCAGGGGGCATGGCTACACCTTC
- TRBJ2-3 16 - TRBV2 CASSGGGGTSTDTQYF TGTGCCAGCAGTGGGGGTGGCGGGACTAGCACAGATACGCAGTATTTT
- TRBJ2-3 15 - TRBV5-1 CASRLLVRYTDTQYF TGCGCCAGCAGGCTACTAGTAAGGTACACAGATACGCAGTATTTT
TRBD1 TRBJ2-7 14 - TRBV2 CARQTGQGFYEQYF TGTGCCAGACAAACGGGACAGGGGTTCTACGAGCAGTACTTC
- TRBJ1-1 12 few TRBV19 CASNDRNTEAFF TGTGCCAGTAATGACAGAAACACTGAAGCTTTCTTT
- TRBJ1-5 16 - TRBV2 CASSDWEGVSNQPQHF TGTGCCAGCAGTGATTGGGAGGGAGTAAGCAATCAGCCCCAGCATTTT
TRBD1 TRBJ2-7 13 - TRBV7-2 CASSQETGREQYF TGTGCCAGCAGCCAAGAGACAGGGCGGGAGCAGTACTTC
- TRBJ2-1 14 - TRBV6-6 CASSYSDTYNEQFF TGTGCCAGCAGTTACTCGGACACCTACAATGAGCAGTTCTTC
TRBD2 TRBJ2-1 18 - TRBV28 CASSFPPGGGLSYNEQFF TGTGCCAGCAGTTTCCCTCCGGGCGGGGGGTTGTCCTACAATGAGCAGTTCTTC
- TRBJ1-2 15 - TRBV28 CASRPRWGAIDGYTF TGTGCCAGCAGACCTAGGTGGGGCGCGATTGATGGCTACACCTTC
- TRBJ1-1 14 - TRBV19 CASSIQAKNTEAFF TGTGCCAGTAGTATCCAGGCAAAGAACACTGAAGCTTTCTTT